What follows are 20 T cell receptor beta chains derived from one specimen sequenced in a study of blood T cell repertoires in COVID-19. The method was immunoSEQ multiplex PCR; TCRdb's version includes in-frame clones alone and lacks a portion of them. Of 280,000 or so clones listed, 89% are singletons. Material for sequencing was peripheral blood. These receptors came from a woman aged 60 to 75 with acute or convalescent COVID-19.

The V gene is TRBV4-3, the J gene TRBJ1-2; D is unclear. This CDR3 spans 14 amino acids. V was shortened by 1 base and J by 6 bases, with 12 bases between the two germline ends. Looked up from germline, CDR1 is LGHNA and CDR2 is YSLEER. CDR3 residues: CASSQGGNRDGYTF. The CDR3 nucleotides read TGCGCCAGCAGCCAAGGAGGGAACCGCGATGGCTACACCTTC.

J is TRBJ2-3 and V is TRBV5-1, with D possibly being TRBD2 (6 bases). The CDR3 spans 14 residues. V was cut by 2 bases and J by 2 bases, with 9 bases left in between. Germline V gives CDR1 SGHRS, CDR2 YFSETQ. This chain's CDR3 is CASSFGSNTDTQYF. The CDR3 DNA reads as TGCGCCAGCAGCTTCGGGAGTAACACAGATACGCAGTATTTT.

The gene calls are TRBV7-3 and TRBJ2-7, with 7 positions matching TRBD2. J lost 3 bases, V lost 2 bases, and 4 bases had no gene match. Germline V gives CDR1 SGHTA, CDR2 FQGTGA. The CDR3 consists of 14 residues. Written as DNA, the CDR3 is TGTGCCAGCAGCTTACGACTAGCAAACTACGAGCAGTACTTC. This codes for CASSLRLANYEQYF.

The chain combines TRBV5-1 with TRBJ2-5, with D uncertain. Per germline, CDR1 SGHRS and CDR2 YFSETQ. The CDR3 extends over 13 amino acids. Trimming took off 4 bases at V and 5 bases at J, with 12 bases between the two ends. This CDR3 is CASSGGSIETQYF. The CDR3 bases are TGCGCCAGCAGCGGCGGCTCCATTGAGACCCAGTACTTC. The full variable domain, its missing parts supplied by reference TRBV5-1 and TRBJ2-5, is KAGVTQTPRYLIKTRGQQVTLSCSPISGHRSVSWYQQTPGQGLQFLFEYFSETQRNKGNFPGRFSGRQFSNSRSEMNVSTLELGDSALYLCASSGGSIETQYFGPGTRLLVL.

The chain joins TRBV4-1 to TRBJ1-2; the match to TRBD1 covers 7 bases. The CDR3 contains 15 residues. The V segment lost 6 bases and the J segment 1 base; nucleotides outside the gene matches: 8. CDR1 and CDR2 from the germline V gene are MGHRA and YSYEKL. The CDR3, as DNA: TGCGCCAGCAGACAAACAGGGGACTTTAACTATGGCTACACCTTC. Protein: CASRQTGDFNYGYTF.

This rearrangement joins TRBV6-5 to TRBJ1-5; D is unclear. The germline V gene has CDR1 MNHEY and CDR2 SVGAGI. The length of the CDR3 is 14 residues. Trimming removed 2 bases from V and 2 bases from J, with 7 bases in between. In DNA, the CDR3 is TGTGCCAGCAGTTACCCCGAGGGCAATCAGCCCCAGCATTTT. It codes for CASSYPEGNQPQHF.

The CDR3 nucleotides read TGTGCCAGTAGTTCACAGGTCGGCTACACCTTC. This encodes CASSSQVGYTF. The chain links TRBV19 to TRBJ1-2; TRBD1 is a possible D gene (5 bases). V was clipped by 5 bases and J by 8 bases, with 9 bases between them. There are 11 residues in the CDR3. The germline CDR1 and CDR2 sequences are LNHDA and SQIVND (reference sequence).

The V call is TRBV30, the J call TRBJ1-2; 7 nucleotides line up with TRBD1. This CDR3 contains 13 residues. Germline CDR1 GTSNPN, CDR2 SVGIG (reference sequence). J was trimmed by 8 bases and V by 0 bases; bases with no gene match: 6. Here the CDR3 DNA reads TGTGCCTGGAGTGTACTAATAGGGGGCGGCTACACCTTC. The encoded protein is CAWSVLIGGGYTF.

V gene TRBV14 combines with J gene TRBJ1-2; D gene ambiguous. Deletions cut 4 bases from V and 4 bases from J, with 16 bases between. This CDR3 has 15 amino acids. Per germline, CDR1 SGHDN and CDR2 FVKESK. As DNA, the CDR3 is TGTGCCAGCAGCCGAGAAGATTGGGGAGGCTATGGCTACACCTTC. Amino acid sequence: CASSREDWGGYGYTF.

The count of this clone is one. The gene calls are TRBV9 and TRBJ1-4, with TRBD1 identical over 7 bases. Germline V gene lookup returns CDR1 SGDLS and CDR2 YYNGEE. The trim removed 0 bases at V and 5 bases at J, leaving 10 bases unmatched. CDR3 length: 17 amino acids. CDR3 sequence: CASSVDSQDRENEKLFF. The CDR3 coding sequence is TGTGCCAGCAGCGTAGATTCCCAAGACAGGGAGAATGAAAAACTGTTTTTT.

The rearrangement links TRBV19 to TRBJ2-7; TRBD1 matches 7 bases. CDR3 size: 15 residues. V dropped 6 bases and J dropped 0; count of bases not matched to a gene: 8. Germline assignment: CDR1 LNHDA and CDR2 SQIVND (reference sequence). CDR3 loop: CASSSSGQISYEQYF. The CDR3 DNA reads TGTGCCAGTAGCTCTTCGGGACAGATCTCCTACGAGCAGTACTTC.

This clone has only one observation. V gene TRBV21-1 combines with J gene TRBJ2-7; the tabulated D call, TRBD2, remains unverified against the DNA. TRBV21-1 is deemed a pseudogene. The CDR3 length is 16 residues. For the CDR3, the DNA is TGTGCCAGCAGCAAAGCAGAGAAGGAGGTTTCCTACGAGCAGTACTTC. Encoded protein: CASSKAEKEVSYEQYF.

CDR3 nucleotide sequence: TGTGCCAGCAGTGAAAACCGCTACAGCTCCTACAATGAGCAGTTCTTC. It codes for CASSENRYSSYNEQFF. The gene calls are TRBV6-1 and TRBJ2-1; D is unclear. The CDR3 runs to 16 residues. Trimming cost V 2 bases and J 0 bases, with 11 bases left between them. Looked up from germline, CDR1 is MNHNS and CDR2 is SASEGT.

A single count supports this clone. The genes are TRBV28 and TRBJ2-7, with 9 bases that match TRBD1. V gave up 5 bases and J gave up 6 bases; unmatched junction bases: 8. This CDR3 has 14 residues. Germline V gene sequence: CDR1 MDHEN, CDR2 SYDVKM. The CDR3 loop is CASSTYRGLREQYF. Here the CDR3 DNA reads TGTGCCAGCAGTACTTACAGGGGGCTTCGCGAGCAGTACTTC.

This chain connects TRBV28 to TRBJ2-5; 8 nucleotides align to TRBD2. The germline CDR1 and CDR2 sequences are MDHEN and SYDVKM. The CDR3 loop spans 16 amino acids. With 5 bases clipped from V and 5 bases from J, the junction kept 13 bases outside the gene matches. As DNA, the CDR3 is TGTGCCAGCAGTCCTCTCCGAGCGGGGGCGGGGGAGACCCAGTACTTC. As protein: CASSPLRAGAGETQYF.

The CDR3 sequence is CASSRRGVGEKLFF. CDR3 nucleotides: TGTGCCAGCAGCCGGAGGGGAGTTGGTGAAAAACTGTTTTTT. The rearrangement uses TRBV9 and TRBJ1-4; possibly TRBD1 for D (5 bases). Germline V gene lookup returns CDR1 SGDLS and CDR2 YYNGEE. V was clipped by 4 bases and J by 7 bases, with 14 bases between them. The CDR3 extends over 14 amino acids.

This chain joins TRBV7-8 and TRBJ2-1, with 7 bases lining up with TRBD2. V gave up 6 bases and J gave up 8 bases; unmatched junction bases: 7. The CDR3 length is 13 residues. Germline lookup yields CDR1 SGHVS and CDR2 FQNEAQ. CDR3 bases: TGTGCCAGCAGGGTGCGGGAGTTCGATGAGCAGTTCTTC. Translation: CASRVREFDEQFF. Complete variable domain (other parts from reference TRBV7-8 and TRBJ2-1): GAGVSQSPRYKVAKRGQDVALRCDPISGHVSLFWYQQALGQGPEFLTYFQNEAQLDKSGLPSDRFFAERPEGSVSTLKIQRTQQEDSAVYLCASRVREFDEQFFGPGTRLTVL.

The V gene is TRBV5-1, the J gene TRBJ1-4, with D hard to call. This CDR3 contains 14 residues. Trimming shortened V by 7 bases and J by 4 bases, and 14 bases separated the two germline ends. Germline V gene sequence: CDR1 SGHRS, CDR2 YFSETQ. In DNA, the CDR3 is TGCGCCAGCTCCGCGGGGTCTAATAATGAAAAACTGTTTTTT. Amino acids: CASSAGSNNEKLFF. The full variable domain, rest sourced from reference TRBV5-1 and TRBJ1-4, is KAGVTQTPRYLIKTRGQQVTLSCSPISGHRSVSWYQQTPGQGLQFLFEYFSETQRNKGNFPGRFSGRQFSNSRSEMNVSTLELGDSALYLCASSAGSNNEKLFFGSGTQLSVL.

This chain uses TRBV7-9 with TRBJ2-7; 10 positions match TRBD2. Germline trimming cut 3 bases from V and 3 bases from J; bases unmatched to any gene: 2. CDR1 and CDR2 from the germline V gene are SEHNR and FQNEAQ (reference sequence). This CDR3 is built from 14 residues. CDR3 loop: CASSFSSGGYEQYF. CDR3 in DNA: TGTGCCAGCAGCTTTTCTAGCGGGGGCTACGAGCAGTACTTC.

The chain employs TRBV27 and TRBJ1-1; 8 positions match TRBD1. The CDR3 contains 17 residues. V lost 5 bases, J lost 5 bases, and 16 bases stayed unmatched. From germline, CDR1 is MNHEY and CDR2 SMNVEV (reference sequence). DNA for the CDR3: TGTGCCAGCAGTCCGATAGCCCCCCAGGGGGCGGGTACTGAAGCTTTCTTT. It encodes CASSPIAPQGAGTEAFF.